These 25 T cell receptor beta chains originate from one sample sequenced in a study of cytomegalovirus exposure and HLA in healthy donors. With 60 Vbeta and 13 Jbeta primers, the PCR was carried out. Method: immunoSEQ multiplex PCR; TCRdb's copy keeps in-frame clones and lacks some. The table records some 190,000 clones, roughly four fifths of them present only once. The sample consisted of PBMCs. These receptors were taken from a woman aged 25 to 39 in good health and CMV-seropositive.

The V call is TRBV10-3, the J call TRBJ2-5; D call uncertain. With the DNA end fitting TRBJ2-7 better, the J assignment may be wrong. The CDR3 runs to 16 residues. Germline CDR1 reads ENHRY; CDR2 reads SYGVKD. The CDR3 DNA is TGTGCCATCAGTGACGCCACTATTTCTCTCTCCTACGAGCAGTACTTC. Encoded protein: CAISDATISLSYEQYF.

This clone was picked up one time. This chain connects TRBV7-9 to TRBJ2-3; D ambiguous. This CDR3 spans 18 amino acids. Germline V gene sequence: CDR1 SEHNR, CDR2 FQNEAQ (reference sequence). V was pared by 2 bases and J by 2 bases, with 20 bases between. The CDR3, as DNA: TGTGCCAGCAGCTTATTAGGTGGCCCGATACAGACCACAGATACGCAGTATTTT. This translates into CASSLLGGPIQTTDTQYF.

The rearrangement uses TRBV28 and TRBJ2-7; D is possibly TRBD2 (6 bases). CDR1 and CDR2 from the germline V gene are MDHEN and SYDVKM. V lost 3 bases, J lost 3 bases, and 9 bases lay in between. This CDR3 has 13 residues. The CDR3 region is CASSLRGLYEQYF. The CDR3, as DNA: TGTGCCAGCAGTTTGAGGGGACTCTACGAGCAGTACTTC.

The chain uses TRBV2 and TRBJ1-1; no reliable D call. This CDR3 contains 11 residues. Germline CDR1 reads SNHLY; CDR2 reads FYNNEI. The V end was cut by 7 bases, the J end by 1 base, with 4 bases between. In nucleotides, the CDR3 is TGTGCCAGCACAGGGAACACTGAAGCTTTCTTT. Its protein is CASTGNTEAFF.

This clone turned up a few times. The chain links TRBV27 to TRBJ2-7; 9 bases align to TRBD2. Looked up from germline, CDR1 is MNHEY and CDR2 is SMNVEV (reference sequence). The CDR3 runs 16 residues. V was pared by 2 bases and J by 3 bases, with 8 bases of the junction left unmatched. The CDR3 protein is CASSLGGIAGVYEQYF. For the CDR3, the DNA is TGTGCCAGCAGTTTAGGGGGGATAGCGGGAGTCTACGAGCAGTACTTC.

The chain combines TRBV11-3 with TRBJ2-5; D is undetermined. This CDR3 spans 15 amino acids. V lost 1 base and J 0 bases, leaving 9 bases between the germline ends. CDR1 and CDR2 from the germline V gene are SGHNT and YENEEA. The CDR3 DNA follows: TGTGCCAGCAGCTTAGGTCAGTTCAACCAAGAGACCCAGTACTTC. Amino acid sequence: CASSLGQFNQETQYF. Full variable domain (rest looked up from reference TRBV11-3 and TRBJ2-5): EAGVVQSPRYKIIEKKQPVAFWCNPISGHNTLYWYLQNLGQGPELLIRYENEEAVDDSQLPKDRFSAERLKGVDSTLKIQPAELGDSAVYLCASSLGQFNQETQYFGPGTRLLVL.

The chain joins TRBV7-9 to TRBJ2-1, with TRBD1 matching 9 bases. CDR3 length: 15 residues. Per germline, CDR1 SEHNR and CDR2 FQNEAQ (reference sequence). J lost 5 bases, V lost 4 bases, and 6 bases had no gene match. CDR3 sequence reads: CASSSRDRVDNEQFF. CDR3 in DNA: TGTGCCAGCAGCTCCCGGGACAGGGTCGACAATGAGCAGTTCTTC. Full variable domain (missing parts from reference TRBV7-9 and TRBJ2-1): DTGVSQNPRHKITKRGQNVTFRCDPISEHNRLYWYRQTLGQGPEFLTYFQNEAQLEKSRLLSDRFSAERPKGSFSTLEIQRTEQGDSAMYLCASSSRDRVDNEQFFGPGTRLTVL.

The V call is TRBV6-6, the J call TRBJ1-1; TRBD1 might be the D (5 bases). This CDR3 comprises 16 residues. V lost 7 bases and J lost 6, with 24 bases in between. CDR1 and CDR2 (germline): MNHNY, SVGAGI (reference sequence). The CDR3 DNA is TGTGCCAGCATTTCTCGGGGGACTGGAGGGCTAGCTGAAGCTTTCTTT. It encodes CASISRGTGGLAEAFF.

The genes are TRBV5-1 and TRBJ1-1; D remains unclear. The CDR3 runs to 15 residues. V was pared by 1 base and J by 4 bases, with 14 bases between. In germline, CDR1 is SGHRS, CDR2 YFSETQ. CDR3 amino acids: CASSLTPGIGTEAFF. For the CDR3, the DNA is TGCGCCAGCAGCTTGACCCCGGGAATAGGCACTGAAGCTTTCTTT.

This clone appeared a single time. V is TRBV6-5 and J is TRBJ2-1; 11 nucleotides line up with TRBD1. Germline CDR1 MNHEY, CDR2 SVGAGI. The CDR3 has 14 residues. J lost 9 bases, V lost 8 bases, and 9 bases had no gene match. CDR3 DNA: TGTGCCAGCGCCCGAGGACAGGGGGCGCGTGAGCAGTTCTTC. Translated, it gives CASARGQGAREQFF.

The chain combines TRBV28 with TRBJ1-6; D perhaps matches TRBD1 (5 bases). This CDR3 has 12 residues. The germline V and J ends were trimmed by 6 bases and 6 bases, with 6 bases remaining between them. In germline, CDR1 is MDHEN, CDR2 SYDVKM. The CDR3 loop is CASSGGNSPLHF. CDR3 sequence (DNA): TGTGCCAGCAGCGGGGGTAATTCACCCCTCCACTTT. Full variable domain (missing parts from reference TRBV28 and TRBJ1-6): DVKVTQSSRYLVKRTGEKVFLECVQDMDHENMFWYRQDPGLGLRLIYFSYDVKMKEKGDIPEGYSVSREKKERFSLILESASTNQTSMYLCASSGGNSPLHFGNGTRLTVT.

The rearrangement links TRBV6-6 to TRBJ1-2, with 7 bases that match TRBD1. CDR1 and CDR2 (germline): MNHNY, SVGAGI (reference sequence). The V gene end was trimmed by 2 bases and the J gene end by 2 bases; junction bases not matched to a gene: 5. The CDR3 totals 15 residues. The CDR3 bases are TGTGCCAGCAGTTACGTGAAGGGGGCGAACTATGGCTACACCTTC. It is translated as CASSYVKGANYGYTF.

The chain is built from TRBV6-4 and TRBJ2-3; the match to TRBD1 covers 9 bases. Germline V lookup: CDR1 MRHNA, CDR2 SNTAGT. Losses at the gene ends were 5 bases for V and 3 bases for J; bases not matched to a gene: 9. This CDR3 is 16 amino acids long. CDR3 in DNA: TGTGCCAGCAGTCCTACCAGGGACAGGGCTACAGATACGCAGTATTTT. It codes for CASSPTRDRATDTQYF.

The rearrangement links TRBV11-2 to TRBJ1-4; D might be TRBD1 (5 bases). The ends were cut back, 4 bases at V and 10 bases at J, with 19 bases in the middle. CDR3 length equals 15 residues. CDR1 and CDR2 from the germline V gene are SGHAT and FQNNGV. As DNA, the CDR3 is TGTGCCAGCAGCTCATACAGGATTGAAGAAAGAAAACTGTTTTTT. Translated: CASSSYRIEERKLFF.

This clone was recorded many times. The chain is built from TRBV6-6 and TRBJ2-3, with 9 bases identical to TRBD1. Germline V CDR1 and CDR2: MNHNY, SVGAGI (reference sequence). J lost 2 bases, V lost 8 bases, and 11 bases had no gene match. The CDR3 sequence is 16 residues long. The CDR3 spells CASVVRGTGLTDTQYF. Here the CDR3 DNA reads TGTGCCAGCGTGGTAAGGGGGACAGGGCTCACAGATACGCAGTATTTT.

The CDR3: CASSMTGGFEKLFF. Here the CDR3 DNA reads TGTGCCAGCAGTATGACAGGGGGCTTTGAAAAACTGTTTTTT. V is TRBV28 and J is TRBJ1-4, with 10 bases identical to TRBD1. J was trimmed by 7 bases and V by 5 bases; bases with no gene match: 4. The CDR3 runs 14 residues. Germline V gene sequence: CDR1 MDHEN, CDR2 SYDVKM.

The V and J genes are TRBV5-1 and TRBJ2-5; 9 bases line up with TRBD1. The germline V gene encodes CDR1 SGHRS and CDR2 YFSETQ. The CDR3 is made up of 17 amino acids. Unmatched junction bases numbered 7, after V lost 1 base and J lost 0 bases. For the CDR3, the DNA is TGCGCCAGCAGCTTGAAACAGGGGGCTTTCAACCAAGAGACCCAGTACTTC. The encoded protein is CASSLKQGAFNQETQYF.

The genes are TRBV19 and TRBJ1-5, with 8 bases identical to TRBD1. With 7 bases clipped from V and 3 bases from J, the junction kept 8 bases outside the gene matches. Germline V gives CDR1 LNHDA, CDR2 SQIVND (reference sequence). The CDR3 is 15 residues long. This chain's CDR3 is CASTLTGDNNQPQHF. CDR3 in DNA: TGTGCCAGTACCCTGACAGGGGATAACAATCAGCCCCAGCATTTT.

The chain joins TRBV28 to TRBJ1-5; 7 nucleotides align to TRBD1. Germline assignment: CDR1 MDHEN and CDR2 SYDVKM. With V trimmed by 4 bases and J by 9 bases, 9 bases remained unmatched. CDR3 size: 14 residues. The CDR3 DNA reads TGTGCCAGCAGTTCACCCCGACAGGGCCGGCCCCAGCATTTT. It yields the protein CASSSPRQGRPQHF.

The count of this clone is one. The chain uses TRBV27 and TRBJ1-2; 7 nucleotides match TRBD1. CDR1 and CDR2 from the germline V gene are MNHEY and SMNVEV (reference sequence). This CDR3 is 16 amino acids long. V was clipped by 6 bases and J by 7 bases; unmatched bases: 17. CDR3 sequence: CASSPSVQGGRRGYTF. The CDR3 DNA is TGTGCCAGCAGCCCCAGCGTCCAAGGGGGCCGGCGTGGCTACACCTTC.

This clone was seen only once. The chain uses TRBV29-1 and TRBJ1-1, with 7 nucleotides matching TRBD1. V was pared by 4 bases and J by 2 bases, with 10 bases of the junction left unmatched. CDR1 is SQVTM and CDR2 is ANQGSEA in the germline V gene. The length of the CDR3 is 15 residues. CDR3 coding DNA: TGCAGCGTTGGCTTGGGGGACAGCCTTAACACTGAAGCTTTCTTT. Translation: CSVGLGDSLNTEAFF. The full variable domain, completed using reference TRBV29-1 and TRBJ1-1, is SAVISQKPSRDICQRGTSLTIQCQVDSQVTMMFWYRQQPGQSLTLIATANQGSEATYESGFVIDKFPISRPNLTFSTLTVSNMSPEDSSIYLCSVGLGDSLNTEAFFGQGTRLTVV.

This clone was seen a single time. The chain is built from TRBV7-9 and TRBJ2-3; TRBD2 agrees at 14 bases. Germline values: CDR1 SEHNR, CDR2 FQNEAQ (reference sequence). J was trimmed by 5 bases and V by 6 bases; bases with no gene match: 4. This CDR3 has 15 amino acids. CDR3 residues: CASSQGLAGVDTQYF. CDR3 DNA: TGTGCCAGCAGTCAGGGACTAGCGGGAGTAGATACGCAGTATTTT.

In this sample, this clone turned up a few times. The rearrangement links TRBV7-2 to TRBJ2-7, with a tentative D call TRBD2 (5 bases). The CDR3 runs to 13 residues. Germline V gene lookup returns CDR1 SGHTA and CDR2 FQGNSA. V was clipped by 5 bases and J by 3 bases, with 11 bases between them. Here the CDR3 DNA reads TGTGCCAGCAGCGATGGACGGGACTACGAGCAGTACTTC. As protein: CASSDGRDYEQYF. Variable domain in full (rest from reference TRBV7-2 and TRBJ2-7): GAGVSQSPSNKVTEKGKDVELRCDPISGHTALYWYRQSLGQGLEFLIYFQGNSAPDKSGLPSDRFSAERTGGSVSTLTIQRTQQEDSAVYLCASSDGRDYEQYFGPGTRLTVT.

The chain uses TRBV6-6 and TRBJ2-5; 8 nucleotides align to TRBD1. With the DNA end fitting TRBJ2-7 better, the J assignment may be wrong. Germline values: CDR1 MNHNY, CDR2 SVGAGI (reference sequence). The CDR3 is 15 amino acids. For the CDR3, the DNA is TGTGCCAGCAGTTATAGCCTAGGGACAGGCTACGAGCAGTACTTC. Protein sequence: CASSYSLGTGYEQYF.

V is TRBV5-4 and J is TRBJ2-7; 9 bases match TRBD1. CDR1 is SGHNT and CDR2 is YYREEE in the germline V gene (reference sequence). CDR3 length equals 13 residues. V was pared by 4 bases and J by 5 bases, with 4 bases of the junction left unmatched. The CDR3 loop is CASSRDRVDEQYF. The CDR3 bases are TGTGCCAGCAGCCGGGACAGGGTCGACGAGCAGTACTTC.